This passage covers 29 T cell receptor beta chains from one sample sequenced in a study of shared clonotypes between healthy human individuals. Sequencing was performed with immunoSEQ multiplex PCR; in TCRdb, only in-frame clones are kept and a portion is missing. The profile shows hundreds of thousands of clones, about 91% of them singletons. Naive CD8 cells were CD45RO-negative, positively selected for CCR7, excluding terminally differentiated effector memory CD45RA+ cells. The sequenced sample was naive CD8+ T cells sorted from blood. These receptors were obtained from a young man in good health.

The CDR3 is CASSPWTDYNEQFF. CDR3 sequence (DNA): TGTGCCAGCAGCCCCTGGACGGACTACAATGAGCAGTTCTTC. The rearrangement joins TRBV7-9 to TRBJ2-1, with D hard to call. The CDR3 extends over 14 amino acids. The germline V gene has CDR1 SEHNR and CDR2 FQNEAQ (reference sequence). Trimming left V 5 bases short and J 3 bases short, with 11 bases between.

On this clone: In the same sample, other DNA sequences code for this CDR3. The chain recombines TRBV27 with TRBJ2-1; the D gene is possibly TRBD2 (5 bases). V lost 5 bases, J lost 7 bases, and 12 bases lay in between. This CDR3 contains 13 residues. Germline lookup yields CDR1 MNHEY and CDR2 SMNVEV (reference sequence). The CDR3 DNA follows: TGTGCCAGCAGTCTCCCCACGGGGAATGAGCAGTTCTTC. This translates into CASSLPTGNEQFF.

The V gene is TRBV5-1, the J gene TRBJ2-1, with a tentative D call TRBD1 (6 bases). Trimming stripped 2 bases from V and 0 bases from J, with 12 bases between. The CDR3 runs 16 residues. CDR1 is SGHRS, CDR2 YFSETQ, per germline. This CDR3 reads CASSLPTGSSYNEQFF. The CDR3 DNA sequence: TGCGCCAGCAGCTTACCAACAGGGAGCTCCTACAATGAGCAGTTCTTC.

The gene calls are TRBV28 and TRBJ2-1; TRBD2 matches at 9 bases. This CDR3 has 16 amino acids. From germline, CDR1 is MDHEN and CDR2 SYDVKM. Losses at the gene ends were 1 base for V and 8 bases for J; bases not matched to a gene: 9. The CDR3 region has the DNA TGTGCCAGCAGTTTATCGATAGCGGGGGCTGGGGATGAGCAGTTCTTC. This sequence encodes CASSLSIAGAGDEQFF.

In its sample, this clone was seen once. The chain has TRBV29-1 and TRBJ2-1; 9 bases are shared with TRBD1. Germline CDR1 SQVTM, CDR2 ANQGSEA. CDR3 length equals 15 residues. V dropped 3 bases and J dropped 3; count of bases not matched to a gene: 6. The chain's CDR3 is CSVEAGTGFYNEQFF. In nucleotides, the CDR3 is TGCAGCGTTGAGGCCGGGACAGGGTTCTACAATGAGCAGTTCTTC.

The chain recombines TRBV7-2 with TRBJ2-2, with 12 bases fitting TRBD2. Losses at the gene ends were 7 bases for V and 8 bases for J; bases not matched to a gene: 8. In germline, CDR1 is SGHTA, CDR2 FQGNSA. The CDR3 loop spans 15 amino acids. The CDR3 is CASIRASGRAGELFF. In DNA form, the CDR3 reads TGTGCCAGCATTAGGGCTAGCGGGAGGGCTGGGGAGCTGTTTTTT. Full variable domain (outside the CDR3, taken from reference TRBV7-2 and TRBJ2-2): GAGVSQSPSNKVTEKGKDVELRCDPISGHTALYWYRQSLGQGLEFLIYFQGNSAPDKSGLPSDRFSAERTGGSVSTLTIQRTQQEDSAVYLCASIRASGRAGELFFGEGSRLTVL.

The chain combines TRBV25-1 with TRBJ1-4; tentatively, D is TRBD1 (6 bases). CDR3 length equals 16 residues. The ends were cut back, 7 bases at V and 4 bases at J, with 19 bases in the middle. The germline V gene has CDR1 MGHDK and CDR2 SYGVNS. CDR3 loop: CASTQKGGLGNEKLFF. As DNA, the CDR3 is TGTGCCAGCACCCAAAAGGGGGGGCTAGGTAATGAAAAACTGTTTTTT.

In this sample, this clone turned up a few times. The V call is TRBV19, the J call TRBJ1-5; possibly TRBD1 for D (5 bases). CDR1 and CDR2 (germline): LNHDA, SQIVND (reference sequence). This CDR3 is 15 amino acids long. Between the trimmed V and J ends, which lost 3 bases and 0 bases, there was a span of 9 bases. CDR3 nucleotides: TGTGCCAGTAGTATGCTGGACATTAGCAATCAGCCCCAGCATTTT. Its translation: CASSMLDISNQPQHF.

The chain employs TRBV11-2 and TRBJ2-1; 8 bases agree with TRBD2. V gave up 8 bases and J gave up 5 bases; unmatched junction bases: 8. The CDR3 contains 14 residues. CDR1 is SGHAT, CDR2 FQNNGV, per germline. CDR3 nucleotides: TGTGCCAGCCTTCGATTACTAGCGGACAATGAGCAGTTCTTC. Translated: CASLRLLADNEQFF.

This clone was recorded only once. The CDR3: CASSYPTGATYEQYF. In nucleotides, the CDR3 is TGTGCCAGCAGCTACCCGACAGGGGCCACCTACGAGCAGTACTTC. The chain links TRBV5-6 to TRBJ2-7, with 8 positions matching TRBD1. Per the germline V gene, CDR1 is SGHDT and CDR2 is YYEEEE. Trimming took 3 bases from V and 2 from J; bases not matched to a gene: 7. This CDR3 spans 15 amino acids.

The rearrangement links TRBV7-2 to TRBJ2-1; 8 bases align to TRBD2. This CDR3 spans 16 amino acids. With 4 bases clipped from V and 0 bases from J, the junction kept 5 bases outside the gene matches. CDR1 is SGHTA and CDR2 is FQGNSA in the germline V gene. CDR3 nucleotide sequence: TGTGCCAGCAGCTCTCTAGCGGGCCGCTCCTACAATGAGCAGTTCTTC. This gives the protein CASSSLAGRSYNEQFF.

The J gene is TRBJ2-7, the V gene TRBV28, with a tentative D call TRBD1 (5 bases). The germline V and J ends were trimmed by 7 bases and 2 bases, with 15 bases remaining between them. This CDR3 has 14 residues. Germline CDR1 MDHEN, CDR2 SYDVKM. The CDR3 region is CASNRGAIAYEQYF. CDR3 DNA sequence: TGTGCCAGCAACCGTGGGGCGATAGCCTACGAGCAGTACTTC.

V gene TRBV4-1 combines with J gene TRBJ2-7; D is undetermined. Germline V gene lookup returns CDR1 MGHRA and CDR2 YSYEKL. V was shortened by 3 bases and J by 2 bases, with 14 bases between the two germline ends. The CDR3 is 15 residues long. CDR3 residues: CASSHVLDNPYEQYF. CDR3 DNA sequence: TGCGCCAGCAGCCATGTTCTAGACAACCCCTACGAGCAGTACTTC.

This chain links TRBV7-2 with TRBJ2-5; TRBD2 matches at 7 bases. The CDR3 is 15 residues long. With 5 bases clipped from V and 0 bases from J, the junction kept 6 bases outside the gene matches. Looked up from germline, CDR1 is SGHTA and CDR2 is FQGNSA. CDR3 DNA: TGTGCCAGCAGCCAAAGCGGGGCGTACCAAGAGACCCAGTACTTC. This codes for CASSQSGAYQETQYF.

The rearrangement joins TRBV19 to TRBJ1-5; a possible D gene is TRBD1 (5 bases). This CDR3 comprises 15 residues. Trimming took 2 bases from V and 7 from J, leaving 15 bases between them. Germline V CDR1 and CDR2: LNHDA, SQIVND (reference sequence). The CDR3 DNA reads TGTGCCAGTAGTATATATGGGCCACGGGACCAGCCCCAGCATTTT. Its translation is CASSIYGPRDQPQHF.

A word on this clone: Other DNA sequences in the sample encode the same CDR3. The J gene is TRBJ2-7, the V gene TRBV19, with 7 bases aligning to TRBD1. V was clipped by 1 base and J by 0 bases; unmatched bases: 0. CDR1 and CDR2 (germline): LNHDA, SQIVND (reference sequence). This CDR3 comprises 14 residues. In DNA, the CDR3 is TGTGCCAGTAGTATAGCAGGGGGCTCCTACGAGCAGTACTTC. It is translated as CASSIAGGSYEQYF.

This clone was counted a single time. The V gene is TRBV6-5, the J gene TRBJ1-3, with 7 positions matching TRBD1. The length of the CDR3 is 15 residues. Trimming took 5 bases from V and 4 from J; bases not matched to a gene: 8. The germline gives CDR1 MNHEY, CDR2 SVGAGI. Here the CDR3 DNA reads TGTGCCAGCAGTCAATCGACAGGGACGGGAAACACCATATATTTT. It codes for CASSQSTGTGNTIYF.

This chain joins TRBV19 and TRBJ2-1; 9 nucleotides agree with TRBD2. After removal of 6 bases from V and 0 bases from J, the junction contained 12 bases not matched to a gene. The CDR3 length is 18 residues. CDR1 and CDR2 (germline): LNHDA, SQIVND (reference sequence). The CDR3 is CASSPGASGASSYNEQFF. CDR3 in DNA: TGTGCCAGTAGCCCAGGGGCTAGCGGGGCTAGCTCCTACAATGAGCAGTTCTTC.

This sequence joins TRBV10-3 and TRBJ2-7, with D possibly TRBD1 on 5 matching bases. Germline V lookup: CDR1 ENHRY, CDR2 SYGVKD. The CDR3 totals 14 residues. The ends were cut back, 3 bases at V and 0 bases at J, with 9 bases in the middle. For the CDR3, the DNA is TGTGCCATCAGTGAAGGGGATTACTCCTACGAGCAGTACTTC. Residues: CAISEGDYSYEQYF.

The chain has TRBV4-3 and TRBJ2-7; D possibly matches TRBD1 or TRBD2 (5 bases each). Germline loops: CDR1 LGHNA, CDR2 YSLEER. The CDR3 length is 15 residues. The V end was cut by 0 bases, the J end by 6 bases, with 15 bases between. For the CDR3, the DNA is TGCGCCAGCAGCCAAGATAGCACAGGTGGAGGCGAGCAGTACTTC. The encoded protein is CASSQDSTGGGEQYF.

The chain is built from TRBV2 and TRBJ1-5; D is perhaps TRBD1 (6 bases). Germline CDR1 SNHLY, CDR2 FYNNEI. This CDR3 comprises 14 residues. V was shortened by 3 bases and J by 6 bases, with 12 bases between the two germline ends. The CDR3 nucleotides are TGTGCCAGCAGTGACGCGGGGGCCTCTCAGCCCCAGCATTTT. This translates into CASSDAGASQPQHF.

This clone was detected once. V and J are TRBV5-5 and TRBJ2-6; D is uncertain. V dropped 1 base and J dropped 2 bases, with 10 bases sitting between them. CDR3 length equals 16 residues. From germline, CDR1 is SGHKS and CDR2 YYEKEE (reference sequence). Here the CDR3 reads CASSLHPEAGANVLTF. CDR3 nucleotides: TGTGCCAGCAGCTTGCACCCCGAGGCTGGGGCCAACGTCCTGACTTTC. The complete variable domain, with remaining parts taken from reference TRBV5-5 and TRBJ2-6, reads DAGVTQSPTHLIKTRGQQVTLRCSPISGHKSVSWYQQVLGQGPQFIFQYYEKEERGRGNFPDRFSARQFPNYSSELNVNALLLGDSALYLCASSLHPEAGANVLTFGAGSRLTVL.

This chain uses TRBV5-1 with TRBJ1-5; D remains unclear. Trimming stripped 0 bases from V and 3 bases from J, with 10 bases between. Germline CDR1 reads SGHRS; CDR2 reads YFSETQ. This CDR3 is built from 15 residues. The CDR3 reads CASSLGQSANQPQHF. The CDR3 DNA is TGCGCCAGCAGCTTGGGACAAAGCGCCAATCAGCCCCAGCATTTT. The whole variable domain, remainder taken from reference TRBV5-1 and TRBJ1-5, is KAGVTQTPRYLIKTRGQQVTLSCSPISGHRSVSWYQQTPGQGLQFLFEYFSETQRNKGNFPGRFSGRQFSNSRSEMNVSTLELGDSALYLCASSLGQSANQPQHFGDGTRLSIL.

The chain employs TRBV4-3 and TRBJ2-1, with D possibly TRBD2 on 5 matching bases. The CDR3 runs 13 residues. Germline V lookup: CDR1 LGHNA, CDR2 YSLEER. V was shortened by 0 bases and J by 8 bases, with 8 bases between the two germline ends. CDR3 in DNA: TGCGCCAGCAGCCAAGAACTAGACGATGAGCAGTTCTTC. Protein: CASSQELDDEQFF.

This rearrangement joins TRBV29-1 to TRBJ2-1, with no clear D. Deletions cut 6 bases from V and 0 bases from J, with 12 bases between. From germline, CDR1 is SQVTM and CDR2 ANQGSEA. The CDR3 has 14 amino acids. CDR3 region: CSVLQPRSYNEQFF. The CDR3 DNA reads TGCAGCGTGCTCCAACCTCGCTCCTACAATGAGCAGTTCTTC.

A word on this clone: The junction does not match germline at one end; this may be a read error. The rearrangement joins TRBV18 to TRBJ2-1, with 9 bases identical to TRBD1. The CDR3 spans 21 residues. The germline CDR1 and CDR2 sequences are KGHSH and LQKENI. As DNA, the CDR3 is TGTGCCAGCTCACCAGTTCTAAACGGGGACAGGGTCGAAATTTCCCCGGTGTCCGAGATCTTC. Protein product: CASSPVLNGDRVEISPVSEIF.

This chain joins TRBV10-1 and TRBJ2-7; D gene uncertain. Germline values: CDR1 WNHNN, CDR2 SYGVQD (reference sequence). The CDR3 sequence is 13 residues long. V lost 2 bases, J lost 7 bases, and 12 bases lay in between. CDR3 DNA sequence: TGCGCCAGCAGTGAGAGGCCTTTTCTAGAGCAGTACTTC. This gives the protein CASSERPFLEQYF.

V is TRBV28 and J is TRBJ1-1; D not certain. Trimming removed 6 bases at V and 1 base at J, with 9 bases between. The CDR3 runs to 13 residues. The germline gives CDR1 MDHEN, CDR2 SYDVKM. The chain's CDR3 is CASREHRNTEAFF. The CDR3 DNA reads as TGTGCCAGCAGGGAGCACAGGAACACTGAAGCTTTCTTT. The whole variable domain, remainder taken from reference TRBV28 and TRBJ1-1, is DVKVTQSSRYLVKRTGEKVFLECVQDMDHENMFWYRQDPGLGLRLIYFSYDVKMKEKGDIPEGYSVSREKKERFSLILESASTNQTSMYLCASREHRNTEAFFGQGTRLTVV.

This chain's CDR3 is CAIRLTGTGTYEQYF. In DNA, the CDR3 is TGTGCCATCAGATTAACCGGGACAGGGACCTACGAGCAGTACTTC. The rearrangement uses TRBV10-3 and TRBJ2-7; TRBD1 matches 9 bases. Germline-derived CDR1 and CDR2 are ENHRY and SYGVKD. Unmatched junction bases numbered 8, after V lost 6 bases and J lost 2 bases. CDR3 size: 15 residues.